Presented here are 28 T cell receptor beta chains from one specimen sequenced in a study of regulatory T cells in long-lasting Graves disease. To make TCR beta libraries, researchers used iRepertoire HTBI primers and Arm-PCR of CDR3 regions. TCRdb re-called the multiplex PCR reads with MiXCR, one entry per CDR3 protein. The data show 540,000 or so distinct CDR3 sequences, about 14% seen once. As for time point: newly diagnosed GD, antithyroid drugs for less than 3 months. Generation of the TCR library employed RNA extracted from PBMCs. These data are also associated with another study on T cells in Graves' hyperthyroidism and ophthalmopathy.

The sample was peripheral blood mononuclear cells (PBMCs), taken at new diagnosis, from a patient treated with antithyroid drugs. These receptor sequences come from a man under 40 with Graves disease.

This clonotype was counted many times. The rearrangement joins TRBV12-3 or TRBV12-4 to TRBJ2-6; D uncertain. CDR3 length equals 15 residues. With 6 bases removed from V and 0 bases from J, the gap between germline ends came to 9 bases. The DNA for the CDR3 is TGTGCCAGCAGCCCGCGCATCTCTGGGGCCAACGTCCTGACTTTC. Protein: CASSPRISGANVLTF.

There are many counts of this clonotype. The chain joins TRBV11-2 to TRBJ2-1, with 9 positions matching TRBD2. The CDR3 has 18 amino acids. After removal of 3 bases from V and 7 bases from J, the junction contained 16 bases not matched to a gene. CDR1 is SGHAT, CDR2 FQNNGV, per germline. CDR3 coding DNA: TGTGCCAGCAGCTTGGATTTTGGCGGGAGGGCCTATGGTAATGAGCAGTTCTTC. This codes for CASSLDFGGRAYGNEQFF. Full variable domain (missing parts from reference TRBV11-2 and TRBJ2-1): EAGVAQSPRYKIIEKRQSVAFWCNPISGHATLYWYQQILGQGPKLLIQFQNNGVVDDSQLPKDRFSAERLKGVDSTLKIQPAKLEDSAVYLCASSLDFGGRAYGNEQFFGPGTRLTVL.

The chain recombines TRBV12-3 or TRBV12-4 with TRBJ2-7; unclear D gene. The CDR3 runs 14 residues. V was clipped by 3 bases and J by 8 bases, with 17 bases between them. CDR3: CASSFGHVAAKQYF. The CDR3 DNA follows: TGTGCCAGCAGTTTCGGGCACGTGGCGGCCAAGCAGTACTTC.

This clonotype has only a few counts. This chain joins TRBV30 and TRBJ2-1; no reliable D call. CDR3 length: 13 amino acids. Germline values: CDR1 GTSNPN, CDR2 SVGIG (reference sequence). The ends were cut back, 8 bases at V and 12 bases at J, with 23 bases in the middle. The CDR3 reads CAGDPASTTRQFF. As DNA, the CDR3 is TGTGCCGGAGACCCAGCCTCGACGACGAGGCAGTTCTTC.

This clonotype was observed many times. The CDR3 region is CATSDPSGTGGHEQYF. The CDR3 DNA follows: TGTGCCACCAGTGATCCCTCCGGGACAGGGGGCCACGAGCAGTACTTC. V is TRBV24-1 and J is TRBJ2-7, with 12 nucleotides matching TRBD1. This CDR3 has 16 residues. The germline V gene has CDR1 KGHDR and CDR2 SFDVKD. Trimming took 3 bases from V and 5 from J; bases not matched to a gene: 7.

In its sample, this clonotype was seen many times. The chain has TRBV27 and TRBJ2-3; no firm D call. V was trimmed by 6 bases and J by 6 bases, leaving 25 bases between them. Germline CDR1 reads MNHEY; CDR2 reads SMNVEV (reference sequence). The CDR3 is made up of 17 amino acids. In DNA, the CDR3 is TGTGCCAGCAGAAACACGAGGTCAGGACGAGTCAGGGATACGCAGTATTTT. Translating gives CASRNTRSGRVRDTQYF.

This clonotype showed up many times. The J gene is TRBJ2-1, the V gene TRBV11-2, with D possibly TRBD2 on 6 matching bases. Germline V gene lookup returns CDR1 SGHAT and CDR2 FQNNGV. V lost 3 bases to trimming and J lost 10 bases, with 13 bases between them. The CDR3 loop spans 13 amino acids. DNA of the CDR3: TGTGCCAGCAGCTTGTTCGGGAGAAACGAGCAGTTCTTC. Protein product: CASSLFGRNEQFF.

The rearrangement joins TRBV4-1 to TRBJ2-7; TRBD2 aligns across 12 bases. Germline V gives CDR1 MGHRA, CDR2 YSYEKL. V lost 6 bases and J lost 3; bases outside the gene matches: 12. There are 17 residues in the CDR3. This CDR3 reads CASRQGILAGGRYEQYF. CDR3 nucleotides: TGCGCCAGCAGGCAGGGGATACTAGCGGGAGGCCGCTACGAGCAGTACTTC.

This clonotype was recorded at least ten times. The chain carries TRBV6-1 and TRBJ2-6, with D perhaps TRBD2 (6 bases). Per the germline V gene, CDR1 is MNHNS and CDR2 is SASEGT. The CDR3 has 14 residues. V was trimmed by 8 bases and J by 2 bases, leaving 10 bases between them. CDR3 sequence reads: CASLWGAGANVLTF. CDR3 bases: TGTGCCAGCCTTTGGGGGGCTGGGGCCAACGTCCTGACTTTC.

Ten or more counts support this clonotype. The junction departs from the called germline gene at one end, perhaps through a read error. V usage is TRBV12-3 or TRBV12-4 and J usage is TRBJ1-1; D gene unclear. This CDR3 has 13 amino acids. The CDR3 region is CASSLGWNTEAFF. The CDR3 nucleotides are TGTGCCAGCAGCTTAGGTTGGAACACTGAAGCTTTCTTT.

This clonotype has at least ten counts. This chain links TRBV12-3 or TRBV12-4 with TRBJ2-5, with TRBD1 matching 9 bases. The CDR3 has 14 residues. V shed 6 bases and J 2 bases; nucleotides not matched to a gene: 4. CDR3 coding DNA: TGTGCCAGCAGCCCGGGACAGGGACAAGAGACCCAGTACTTC. Translation gives CASSPGQGQETQYF.

This chain links TRBV14 with TRBJ2-3, with 7 bases matching TRBD2. J lost 6 bases, V lost 4 bases, and 4 bases had no gene match. This CDR3 has 13 residues. Germline values: CDR1 SGHDN, CDR2 FVKESK. The CDR3 loop reads CASSPGLDDTQYF. The DNA for the CDR3 is TGTGCCAGCAGCCCCGGACTAGATGATACGCAGTATTTT.

This clonotype came up a few times. The V and J genes are TRBV18 and TRBJ2-1; 7 bases line up with TRBD2. Germline lookup yields CDR1 KGHSH and CDR2 LQKENI. J was trimmed by 2 bases and V by 1 base; bases with no gene match: 2. The CDR3 totals 15 residues. The DNA of the CDR3 is TGTGCCAGCTCACCACGGGAGGGAGCCTACAATGAGCAGTTCTTC. As protein: CASSPREGAYNEQFF.

This clonotype has at least ten counts. The chain couples TRBV27 to TRBJ2-1, with TRBD2 as a possible D gene (7 bases). The CDR3 spans 15 residues. CDR1 is MNHEY, CDR2 SMNVEV, per germline (reference sequence). Trimming pared 4 bases from V and 6 bases from J, leaving 16 bases between. CDR3: CASSSRGAGLNEQFF. In DNA, the CDR3 is TGTGCCAGCAGTTCCCGGGGGGCGGGACTCAATGAGCAGTTCTTC.

This clonotype was seen a few times. The chain is built from TRBV12-3 or TRBV12-4 and TRBJ2-3; TRBD2 matches 13 bases. This CDR3 spans 16 amino acids. Trimming removed 6 bases from V and 0 bases from J; junction bases left unmatched: 3. DNA of the CDR3: TGTGCCAGCAGGAAACTAGCGGGAGGGAGCACAGATACGCAGTATTTT. Translating it yields CASRKLAGGSTDTQYF.

This clonotype was counted many times. The rearrangement links TRBV6-2 or TRBV6-3 to TRBJ2-5, with 10 bases that match TRBD1. V was pared by 6 bases and J by 4 bases, with 5 bases of the junction left unmatched. This CDR3 has 14 amino acids. Germline V gene data show CDR1 as MNHEY and CDR2 as SVGEGT. DNA of the CDR3: TGTGCCAGCAGGGACAGGGGGAGTCGAGAGACCCAGTACTTC. This gives the protein CASRDRGSRETQYF.

This clonotype showed up many times. The chain carries TRBV10-1 and TRBJ1-2; D not certain. From germline, CDR1 is WNHNN and CDR2 SYGVQD (reference sequence). V was trimmed by 6 bases and J by 7 bases, leaving 18 bases between them. This CDR3 is built from 14 residues. CDR3 DNA sequence: TGCGCCAGCAGCCCGACATTCCCGGTATCTGGCTACACCTTC. Translated, it gives CASSPTFPVSGYTF.

This clonotype was counted only a few times. This could be a read error, since a much larger clone is one nucleotide away. This chain uses TRBV20-1 with TRBJ2-5; D call uncertain. The CDR3 extends over 16 amino acids. Germline CDR1 reads DFQATT; CDR2 reads SNEGSKA (reference sequence). CDR3 residues: CGARSVWSPYQETQYF. The CDR3 nucleotides read TGCGGTGCTAGATCGGTTTGGTCCCCGTACCAAGAGACCCAGTACTTC.

The rearrangement uses TRBV11-2 and TRBJ2-1; D is perhaps TRBD1 or TRBD2 (6 bases each). Germline CDR1 reads SGHAT; CDR2 reads FQNNGV. This CDR3 is 14 amino acids long. V was trimmed by 3 bases and J by 6 bases, leaving 12 bases between them. CDR3 loop: CASSFTRGANEQFF. For the CDR3, the DNA is TGTGCCAGCAGCTTTACTAGGGGGGCCAATGAGCAGTTCTTC. Filled out from reference TRBV11-2 and TRBJ2-1, the complete variable domain reads EAGVAQSPRYKIIEKRQSVAFWCNPISGHATLYWYQQILGQGPKLLIQFQNNGVVDDSQLPKDRFSAERLKGVDSTLKIQPAKLEDSAVYLCASSFTRGANEQFFGPGTRLTVL.

This clonotype was found many times. The gene calls are TRBV20-1 and TRBJ2-1; D unclear. The CDR3 covers 14 residues. Germline CDR1 DFQATT, CDR2 SNEGSKA (reference sequence). With 1 base removed from V and 0 bases from J, the gap between germline ends came to 7 bases. In nucleotides, the CDR3 is TGCAGTGCTAGAGTCCCCTCCTCCTACAATGAGCAGTTCTTC. This translates into CSARVPSSYNEQFF.

This clonotype was recorded many times. The rearrangement uses TRBV7-8 and TRBJ2-7; 7 bases match TRBD2. From germline, CDR1 is SGHVS and CDR2 FQNEAQ. The V gene end was trimmed by 3 bases and the J gene end by 5 bases; junction bases not matched to a gene: 4. The CDR3 length is 13 residues. The DNA of the CDR3 is TGTGCCAGCAGCTTTGGGCGGGAGAACGAGCAGTACTTC. Residues: CASSFGRENEQYF.

The chain links TRBV5-4 to TRBJ2-5; D is unclear. The CDR3 has 15 residues. The germline gives CDR1 SGHNT, CDR2 YYREEE (reference sequence). Trimming shortened V by 4 bases and J by 2 bases, and 15 bases separated the two germline ends. CDR3 nucleotide sequence: TGTGCCAGCAGCACCACCGTAAGCCGACAAGAGACCCAGTACTTC. Amino acid sequence: CASSTTVSRQETQYF.

The chain links TRBV6-2 or TRBV6-3 to TRBJ1-2; D is ambiguous. Germline V gene sequence: CDR1 MNHEY, CDR2 SVGEGT. The length of the CDR3 is 16 residues. V was pared by 2 bases and J by 1 base, with 14 bases between. The CDR3 reads CASSYPNPRGNYGYTF. CDR3 bases: TGTGCCAGCAGTTACCCTAACCCCCGGGGTAACTATGGCTACACCTTC.

This sequence joins TRBV6-5 and TRBJ2-5, with 11 positions matching TRBD2. The CDR3 spans 16 residues. Germline CDR1 is MNHEY and CDR2 is SVGAGI. V shed 0 bases, J shed 0 bases, and the junction held 0 bases outside the gene matches. CDR3 sequence (DNA): TGTGCCAGCAGTTACTCGACTAGCGGGGACCAAGAGACCCAGTACTTC. Its protein product is CASSYSTSGDQETQYF.

This clonotype came up many times. The rearrangement joins TRBV7-2 to TRBJ1-5; 9 bases match TRBD1. This CDR3 comprises 15 residues. Germline assignment: CDR1 SGHTA and CDR2 FQGNSA. J gave up 7 bases and V 2 bases, and 6 bases lay outside the gene matches. The CDR3 region has the DNA TGTGCCAGCAGCTTAACGGGACAGGGCTACCAGCCCCAGCATTTT. Protein sequence: CASSLTGQGYQPQHF.

This clonotype was seen at least ten times. This chain connects TRBV5-1 to TRBJ2-1; 7 nucleotides agree with TRBD2. In germline, CDR1 is SGHRS, CDR2 YFSETQ. Trimming took 3 bases from V and 9 from J; bases not matched to a gene: 9. The CDR3 loop spans 14 amino acids. This CDR3 is CASSWGRAPSEQFF. The CDR3 DNA reads TGCGCCAGCAGCTGGGGGAGGGCCCCCAGTGAGCAGTTCTTC.

This clonotype was counted ten times or more. The chain is built from TRBV27 and TRBJ2-7, with TRBD2 matching 14 bases. Germline CDR1 is MNHEY and CDR2 is SMNVEV (reference sequence). This CDR3 comprises 17 residues. Trimming removed 5 bases from V and 3 bases from J; junction bases left unmatched: 9. The chain's CDR3 is CASSPRTSGRPFYEQYF. The CDR3 nucleotides are TGTGCCAGCAGTCCGCGGACTAGCGGGAGGCCTTTCTACGAGCAGTACTTC.

This clonotype has just a few counts. The rearrangement joins TRBV19 to TRBJ2-7, with D unclear. V lost 4 bases and J lost 0, with 10 bases in between. This CDR3 is built from 14 residues. Germline V gives CDR1 LNHDA, CDR2 SQIVND (reference sequence). The DNA for the CDR3 is TGTGCCAGTAGTACCACCGGGCGCTCCTACGAGCAGTACTTC. This codes for CASSTTGRSYEQYF.